One sample yielded the 16 T cell receptor beta chains listed below, sequenced in a study of blood T cell repertoires in COVID-19. This table comes from immunoSEQ multiplex PCR, and its TCRdb copy is limited to in-frame clones, with some not included. The sample yields some 100,000 clones, about 87% seen once. Specimen: peripheral blood. These receptors all stem from a woman aged 25 to 39 with acute or convalescent COVID-19.

This clone was seen a single time. The rearrangement links TRBV5-4 to TRBJ1-2, with D maybe TRBD1 (5 bases). CDR3 length: 12 amino acids. Germline V lookup: CDR1 SGHNT, CDR2 YYREEE (reference sequence). Trimming pared 0 bases from V and 8 bases from J, leaving 8 bases between. The CDR3 region is CASSLGGVGYTF. The DNA for the CDR3 is TGTGCCAGCAGCTTGGGGGGGGTCGGCTACACCTTC.

The chain is built from TRBV30 and TRBJ1-1; TRBD1 matches at 7 bases. With V trimmed by 3 bases and J by 5 bases, 3 bases remained unmatched. CDR1 GTSNPN and CDR2 SVGIG come from the germline V gene (reference sequence). The CDR3 is 12 residues long. CDR3 DNA sequence: TGTGCCTGGAGCGACAGGGAGACTGAAGCTTTCTTT. Its translation is CAWSDRETEAFF.

The V call is TRBV14, the J call TRBJ1-2; D is unclear. This CDR3 spans 13 amino acids. The germline V and J ends were trimmed by 2 bases and 5 bases, with 9 bases remaining between them. Per the germline V gene, CDR1 is SGHDN and CDR2 is FVKESK. The chain's CDR3 is CASSQSQAYGYTF. CDR3 coding DNA: TGTGCCAGCAGCCAAAGTCAGGCTTATGGCTACACCTTC.

The chain recombines TRBV5-1 with TRBJ1-2; D unresolved. Trimming shortened V by 0 bases and J by 0 bases, and 9 bases separated the two germline ends. Germline CDR1 and CDR2: SGHRS and YFSETQ. This CDR3 is 15 amino acids long. In DNA form, the CDR3 reads TGCGCCAGCAGCTTGGATGGTTCAGCTAACTATGGCTACACCTTC. Residues: CASSLDGSANYGYTF.

This sequence joins TRBV6-1 and TRBJ1-6; D ambiguous. There are 13 residues in the CDR3. Trimming cost V 0 bases and J 10 bases, with 7 bases left between them. Germline CDR1 MNHNS, CDR2 SASEGT. Here the CDR3 DNA reads TGTGCCAGCAGTGAAGCTGCCGGGTCACCCCTCCACTTT. Protein product: CASSEAAGSPLHF.

The chain couples TRBV2 to TRBJ1-1, with D perhaps TRBD1 (6 bases). Germline V gives CDR1 SNHLY, CDR2 FYNNEI. The CDR3 contains 13 residues. CDR3 sequence (DNA): TGTGCGAGAAGACAGGAGGTCTACACTGAAGCTTTCTTT. Protein product: CARRQEVYTEAFF. Complete variable domain (other parts from reference TRBV2 and TRBJ1-1): EPEVTQTPSHQVTQMGQEVILRCVPISNHLYFYWYRQILGQKVEFLVSFYNNEISEKSEIFDDQFSVERPDGSNFTLKIRSTKLEDSAMYFCARRQEVYTEAFFGQGTRLTVV.

V is TRBV11-2 and J is TRBJ2-3; TRBD2 matches 8 bases. The V and J ends lost 5 bases and 3 bases, in that order; junction bases with no gene match: 7. CDR3 length equals 15 residues. The germline gives CDR1 SGHAT, CDR2 FQNNGV. The CDR3 is CASSLILAGTDTQYF. CDR3 bases: TGTGCCAGCAGCCTAATCCTAGCGGGTACAGATACGCAGTATTTT.

In DNA form, the CDR3 reads TGTGCCAGCAGTGATGGGACTAGCGGGGGTAATGAGCAGTTCTTC. Translated: CASSDGTSGGNEQFF. The rearrangement uses TRBV9 and TRBJ2-1; 14 bases match TRBD2. Germline assignment: CDR1 SGDLS and CDR2 YYNGEE. The CDR3 is made up of 15 amino acids. V was clipped by 5 bases and J by 7 bases; unmatched bases: 5.

This chain connects TRBV27 to TRBJ2-3, with 7 positions matching TRBD1. Germline lookup yields CDR1 MNHEY and CDR2 SMNVEV (reference sequence). The CDR3 has 15 residues. V trimming: 6 bases; J trimming: 5 bases; junction bases outside the gene matches: 11. CDR3 region: CASRYLGGLGDTQYF. CDR3 nucleotides: TGTGCCAGCAGATATCTAGGGGGCCTAGGAGATACGCAGTATTTT.

This chain links TRBV5-1 with TRBJ2-3; TRBD1 matches 8 bases. V dropped 2 bases and J dropped 4; count of bases not matched to a gene: 3. Germline assignment: CDR1 SGHRS and CDR2 YFSETQ. The CDR3 sequence is 14 residues long. CDR3 nucleotides: TGCGCCAGCAGCTTTCAACAGGGGGCAGATACGCAGTATTTT. It translates to CASSFQQGADTQYF.

The genes are TRBV7-8 and TRBJ1-6; weak D call: TRBD1 (6 bases). The CDR3 consists of 15 residues. Trimming pared 5 bases from V and 9 bases from J, leaving 17 bases between. Germline V gene sequence: CDR1 SGHVS, CDR2 FQNEAQ. The CDR3 loop is CASSTEAKGVSPLHF. As DNA, the CDR3 is TGTGCCAGCAGCACCGAAGCTAAGGGGGTTTCACCCCTCCACTTT.

The CDR3 DNA sequence: TGTGCCAGCAGTTTTACTAGCGGGGGGGCCGATGAGCAGTTCTTC. Its translation: CASSFTSGGADEQFF. The V gene is TRBV6-2 or TRBV6-3, the J gene TRBJ2-1, with TRBD2 matching over 13 bases. Germline V lookup: CDR1 MNHEY, CDR2 SVGEGT. V was pared by 4 bases and J by 8 bases, with 5 bases of the junction left unmatched. This CDR3 is built from 15 residues.

The V and J genes are TRBV5-1 and TRBJ2-2; TRBD2 aligns across 8 bases. V dropped 3 bases and J dropped 5; count of bases not matched to a gene: 9. This CDR3 contains 16 residues. Germline CDR1 is SGHRS and CDR2 is YFSETQ. CDR3 amino acids: CASSSGETSATGELFF. CDR3 DNA sequence: TGCGCCAGCAGCTCGGGGGAGACTAGCGCGACCGGGGAGCTGTTTTTT. Combining the CDR3 with reference TRBV5-1 and TRBJ2-2 gives the whole variable domain KAGVTQTPRYLIKTRGQQVTLSCSPISGHRSVSWYQQTPGQGLQFLFEYFSETQRNKGNFPGRFSGRQFSNSRSEMNVSTLELGDSALYLCASSSGETSATGELFFGEGSRLTVL.

Here the CDR3 reads CASSVAGVNTEAFF. CDR3 in DNA: TGCGCCAGCAGCGTGGCAGGGGTCAACACTGAAGCTTTCTTT. This chain uses TRBV5-1 with TRBJ1-1; possible D gene TRBD1, 6 bases. This CDR3 spans 14 amino acids. V was trimmed by 4 bases and J by 2 bases, leaving 12 bases between them. Germline V gives CDR1 SGHRS, CDR2 YFSETQ. The whole variable domain, filled in from reference TRBV5-1 and TRBJ1-1, reads KAGVTQTPRYLIKTRGQQVTLSCSPISGHRSVSWYQQTPGQGLQFLFEYFSETQRNKGNFPGRFSGRQFSNSRSEMNVSTLELGDSALYLCASSVAGVNTEAFFGQGTRLTVV.

The chain carries TRBV7-8 and TRBJ2-6; the match to TRBD1 covers 8 bases. The CDR3 loop spans 16 amino acids. The V gene's germline CDR1 is SGHVS and CDR2 FQNEAQ. Unmatched junction bases numbered 3, after V lost 1 base and J lost 4 bases. The CDR3 DNA is TGTGCCAGCAGCTTAGGGACAGGGAACGGGGCCAACGTCCTGACTTTC. Residues: CASSLGTGNGANVLTF.

This clone was observed a handful of times. This chain joins TRBV5-4 and TRBJ2-7; TRBD2 matches at 8 bases. The V and J ends lost 1 base and 6 bases, in that order; junction bases with no gene match: 6. In germline, CDR1 is SGHNT, CDR2 YYREEE (reference sequence). The CDR3 runs to 14 residues. In nucleotides, the CDR3 is TGTGCCAGCAGCTTGACGGGGGGGCCGAGCGAGCAGTACTTC. It translates to CASSLTGGPSEQYF.